Presented here are 27 T cell receptor beta chains from one specimen sequenced in a study of shared clonotypes between healthy human individuals. Sequenced by immunoSEQ multiplex PCR; TCRdb stores in-frame clones only, minus some. Here the sample spans 2,500,000 or so clones, roughly 92% being singletons. Sequences were obtained from naive CD4+ T cells sorted from blood. This sample's subset: CD45RA+ positively selected. Every receptor here comes from a man aged 18 to 29 in good health.

The V call is TRBV5-1, the J call TRBJ1-3; D unclear. This CDR3 has 14 amino acids. V lost 1 base to trimming and J lost 1 base, with 6 bases between them. Germline V gene sequence: CDR1 SGHRS, CDR2 YFSETQ. The CDR3 loop is CASSLTFSGNTIYF. The CDR3 nucleotides read TGCGCCAGCAGCTTGACGTTTTCTGGAAACACCATATATTTT.

The chain combines TRBV6-5 with TRBJ2-7; 7 bases agree with TRBD1. J lost 4 bases, V lost 7 bases, and 10 bases had no gene match. The V gene's germline CDR1 is MNHEY and CDR2 SVGAGI. The CDR3 runs 14 residues. CDR3 bases: TGTGCCAGCACTCAACCAGGGGGAAGGTACGAGCAGTACTTC. This encodes CASTQPGGRYEQYF.

The chain is built from TRBV12-5 and TRBJ1-1; D is possibly TRBD1 (6 bases). CDR1 LGHNT and CDR2 FRNRAP come from the germline V gene. V was clipped by 0 bases and J by 0 bases, with 20 bases between them. The CDR3 consists of 19 residues. The DNA of the CDR3 is TGTGCTAGTGGTTTGGTACTTGGTGGACAGCCTTCCATGAACACTGAAGCTTTCTTT. This gives the protein CASGLVLGGQPSMNTEAFF.

This chain joins TRBV6-5 and TRBJ2-7; D is perhaps TRBD2 (6 bases). Trimming took 8 bases from V and 0 from J, leaving 11 bases between them. The length of the CDR3 is 13 residues. Germline CDR1 MNHEY, CDR2 SVGAGI. The CDR3 sequence: CASVGLSSYEQYF. The CDR3 bases are TGTGCCAGCGTGGGACTTAGCTCCTACGAGCAGTACTTC.

The chain couples TRBV30 to TRBJ2-7, with D possibly being TRBD2 (6 bases). The CDR3 sequence is 15 residues long. Trimming took off 2 bases at V and 0 bases at J, with 14 bases between the two ends. Germline V gene sequence: CDR1 GTSNPN, CDR2 SVGIG (reference sequence). The CDR3 DNA reads TGTGCCTGGAGTTCGGGACTCCCGAGCTCCTACGAGCAGTACTTC. This codes for CAWSSGLPSSYEQYF.

This rearrangement joins TRBV7-2 to TRBJ2-7, with D tentatively TRBD2 (5 bases). Germline V gene lookup returns CDR1 SGHTA and CDR2 FQGNSA. V was clipped by 5 bases and J by 0 bases, with 17 bases between them. CDR3 length equals 16 residues. The chain's CDR3 is CASSLGGRLSSYEQYF. In DNA, the CDR3 is TGTGCCAGCAGCCTGGGCGGTCGACTAAGCTCCTACGAGCAGTACTTC.

This chain joins TRBV6-1 and TRBJ2-5, with D tentatively TRBD1 (6 bases). V was shortened by 2 bases and J by 4 bases, with 17 bases between the two germline ends. The germline CDR1 and CDR2 sequences are MNHNS and SASEGT. This CDR3 spans 16 amino acids. CDR3 sequence (DNA): TGTGCCAGCAGTGAATGGGGACACGTGCCTACAGAGACCCAGTACTTC. This gives the protein CASSEWGHVPTETQYF.

This chain uses TRBV2 with TRBJ2-7; the D gene is possibly TRBD1 (5 bases). V lost 6 bases to trimming and J lost 3 bases, with 9 bases between them. CDR1 is SNHLY, CDR2 FYNNEI, per germline. CDR3 length: 12 amino acids. The CDR3: CASRGDNYEQYF. In nucleotides, the CDR3 is TGTGCCAGCAGAGGGGATAACTACGAGCAGTACTTC.

This clone was counted a few times. This CDR3 reads CASGGGSTAEAFF. For the CDR3, the DNA is TGTGCCAGCGGGGGAGGGTCCACGGCTGAAGCTTTCTTT. The chain joins TRBV2 to TRBJ1-1; tentative D call: TRBD1 (5 bases). V lost 8 bases and J lost 6, with 16 bases in between. CDR1 and CDR2 from the germline V gene are SNHLY and FYNNEI. The CDR3 spans 13 residues.

The V gene is TRBV30, the J gene TRBJ2-7, with TRBD2 matching over 11 bases. Trimming removed 5 bases from V and 7 bases from J; junction bases left unmatched: 10. Germline lookup yields CDR1 GTSNPN and CDR2 SVGIG (reference sequence). The CDR3 loop spans 14 amino acids. The CDR3: CAWALGLAAGEQYF. For the CDR3, the DNA is TGTGCCTGGGCCTTGGGACTAGCGGCAGGTGAGCAGTACTTC.

The chain joins TRBV19 to TRBJ2-5; 7 nucleotides align to TRBD1. CDR1 and CDR2 (germline): LNHDA, SQIVND (reference sequence). The CDR3 spans 16 residues. Losses at the gene ends were 5 bases for V and 5 bases for J; bases not matched to a gene: 14. CDR3 residues: CASSAPRDRFGETQYF. As DNA, the CDR3 is TGTGCCAGTAGTGCGCCCCGGGACAGATTCGGGGAGACCCAGTACTTC.

On this clone itself: Distinct nucleotide sequences in the sample also encode this CDR3. The V gene is TRBV6-5, the J gene TRBJ1-1; 7 bases match TRBD1. This CDR3 comprises 15 residues. The V gene's germline CDR1 is MNHEY and CDR2 SVGAGI. V shed 0 bases and J 1 base; nucleotides not matched to a gene: 2. DNA of the CDR3: TGTGCCAGCAGTTACTCCAGACAGGGGAACACTGAAGCTTTCTTT. Translated: CASSYSRQGNTEAFF.

The sample holds one count of this clone. V gene TRBV28 combines with J gene TRBJ2-7; D is ambiguous. V was clipped by 5 bases and J by 4 bases, with 6 bases between them. The CDR3 contains 11 residues. Germline CDR1 MDHEN, CDR2 SYDVKM. CDR3 in DNA: TGTGCCAGCAGTCGGATGTACGAGCAGTACTTC. Protein: CASSRMYEQYF.

As concerns this clone: At one end the junction does not follow the germline gene, possibly because of a read error. The chain has TRBV7-7 and TRBJ2-4, with no clear D. This CDR3 region has 17 residues. From germline, CDR1 is SSHAT and CDR2 FNYEAQ (reference sequence). CDR3 residues: CASSLAGKELAKNIQYF. CDR3 in DNA: TGTGCTAGCAGCTTAGCTGGCAAAGAACTAGCCAAAAACATTCAGTACTTC.

The V gene is TRBV5-6, the J gene TRBJ1-2, with a tentative D call TRBD1 (5 bases). V lost 2 bases, J lost 3 bases, and 14 bases lay in between. This CDR3 contains 15 residues. CDR1 and CDR2 (germline): SGHDT, YYEEEE. CDR3 region: CASSLLVGVDYGYTF. The CDR3 bases are TGTGCCAGCAGCTTACTTGTGGGGGTTGACTATGGCTACACCTTC. Complete variable domain (other parts from reference TRBV5-6 and TRBJ1-2): DAGVTQSPTHLIKTRGQQVTLRCSPKSGHDTVSWYQQALGQGPQFIFQYYEEEERQRGNFPDRFSGHQFPNYSSELNVNALLLGDSALYLCASSLLVGVDYGYTFGSGTRLTVV.

The rearrangement links TRBV10-3 to TRBJ2-3; 9 nucleotides align to TRBD1. From germline, CDR1 is ENHRY and CDR2 SYGVKD. Losses at the gene ends were 7 bases for V and 5 bases for J; bases not matched to a gene: 7. CDR3 length: 14 amino acids. The CDR3: CAIKKQGAKDTQYF. The CDR3 nucleotides read TGTGCCATCAAGAAACAGGGGGCTAAAGATACGCAGTATTTT.

This clone was detected once. The J gene is TRBJ2-5, the V gene TRBV7-9; D is perhaps TRBD1 or TRBD2 (5 bases each). Germline lookup yields CDR1 SEHNR and CDR2 FQNEAQ (reference sequence). V was clipped by 2 bases and J by 7 bases, with 17 bases between them. The CDR3 has 15 amino acids. The CDR3, as DNA: TGTGCCAGCAGCTTAACACGATCGGGGCAGGGGACCCAGTACTTC. This encodes CASSLTRSGQGTQYF.

The chain employs TRBV7-9 and TRBJ2-7; TRBD2 aligns across 11 bases. The CDR3 spans 14 residues. Unmatched junction bases numbered 9, after V lost 9 bases and J lost 5 bases. Germline CDR1 is SEHNR and CDR2 is FQNEAQ (reference sequence). In DNA form, the CDR3 reads TGTGCCAGTCGTTCGACTAGCGGGGAAGACGAGCAGTACTTC. It yields the protein CASRSTSGEDEQYF.

The CDR3 spells CASSGINEQYF. CDR3 sequence (DNA): TGCGCCAGCAGTGGCATAAACGAGCAGTACTTC. This sequence joins TRBV10-2 and TRBJ2-7; D is ambiguous. This CDR3 is 11 amino acids long. Germline CDR1 and CDR2: WSHSY and SAAADI. The V end was cut by 4 bases, the J end by 5 bases, with 6 bases between.

V and J are TRBV6-5 and TRBJ2-7; 9 bases align to TRBD1. Trimming removed 5 bases from V and 0 bases from J; junction bases left unmatched: 5. Per germline, CDR1 MNHEY and CDR2 SVGAGI. This CDR3 region has 15 residues. This chain's CDR3 is CASSQQGAVSYEQYF. The CDR3 coding sequence is TGTGCCAGCAGTCAACAGGGGGCCGTCTCCTACGAGCAGTACTTC.

The genes are TRBV27 and TRBJ1-5, with 7 bases fitting TRBD1. J lost 2 bases, V lost 6 bases, and 7 bases had no gene match. CDR1 MNHEY and CDR2 SMNVEV come from the germline V gene (reference sequence). The CDR3 covers 15 residues. The CDR3 is CASRVTGIGNQPQHF. The CDR3 DNA sequence: TGTGCCAGCAGGGTGACAGGGATTGGCAATCAGCCCCAGCATTTT.

As concerns this clone: The same CDR3 also results from other DNA sequences found in this sample. The chain uses TRBV18 and TRBJ1-2; 8 bases align to TRBD1. Germline CDR1 is KGHSH and CDR2 is LQKENI. The CDR3 totals 13 residues. V dropped 3 bases and J dropped 8; count of bases not matched to a gene: 5. The CDR3 here is CASSPQGAQGYTF. The CDR3 DNA follows: TGTGCCAGCTCACCGCAGGGGGCGCAGGGCTACACCTTC.

The chain is built from TRBV6-5 and TRBJ1-5; 7 positions agree with TRBD1. The V segment lost 1 base and the J segment 4 bases; nucleotides outside the gene matches: 4. CDR3 length: 15 residues. The germline V gene has CDR1 MNHEY and CDR2 SVGAGI. The CDR3: CASSYYRDRNQPQHF. DNA of the CDR3: TGTGCCAGCAGTTACTACCGGGACAGAAATCAGCCCCAGCATTTT.

This rearrangement joins TRBV7-2 to TRBJ2-5, with 10 bases identical to TRBD2. Losses at the gene ends were 5 bases for V and 4 bases for J; bases not matched to a gene: 10. Germline CDR1 reads SGHTA; CDR2 reads FQGNSA. The CDR3 sequence is 16 residues long. The CDR3 reads CASSRGASGGRETQYF. The CDR3 region has the DNA TGTGCCAGCAGCCGAGGGGCTAGCGGGGGTCGAGAGACCCAGTACTTC.

The CDR3 loop is CATSTTSGRGETQYF. As DNA, the CDR3 is TGTGCCACCAGCACGACTAGCGGGAGGGGGGAGACCCAGTACTTC. The chain employs TRBV15 and TRBJ2-5; 14 bases align to TRBD2. Trimming at V came to 4 bases and at J to 5 bases, leaving 3 bases not matched to a gene. The CDR3 consists of 15 residues. Germline CDR1 reads LNHNV; CDR2 reads YYDKDF (reference sequence).

This chain joins TRBV10-3 and TRBJ1-2; TRBD1 might be the D (5 bases). Per germline, CDR1 ENHRY and CDR2 SYGVKD. CDR3 length equals 18 residues. V was cut by 3 bases and J by 1 base, with 21 bases left in between. Written as DNA, the CDR3 is TGTGCCATCAGTGATAGTCCCGGGGAGATAAGGGGTAACTATGGCTACACCTTC. The encoded protein is CAISDSPGEIRGNYGYTF.

This clone has just a few counts. The chain carries TRBV4-2 and TRBJ1-1; D may be TRBD1 (5 bases). Germline CDR1 and CDR2: LGHNA and YNFKEQ. The CDR3 runs 16 residues. Trimming removed 3 bases at V and 1 base at J, with 15 bases between. The CDR3 region has the DNA TGTGCCAGCAGCCATATTTTGACAGCTACGAACACTGAAGCTTTCTTT. Translated: CASSHILTATNTEAFF.